This paragraph reports one TCR beta chain. Its antigen is currently not known. It has no much larger one-base neighbor in the sample; base qualities were not kept. This entry belongs to a study of T cell responses to AZD1222 COVID-19 vaccine (dated by TCRdb to the early 2020s). For the study in its entirety: AZD1222 recipients given second doses at about 4 weeks or at about 12 weeks were pooled, since spike-specific TCR depth and breadth were not found to differ between the two schedules. TCR sequencing covered 230 or so trial participants: nearly 210 given two doses of AZD1222 and about 26 given two doses of MenACWY control vaccine. Trial participants were enrolled into age subgroups of 18-55, 56-69 and 70-plus years, which contained approximately 150, 28 and 58 TCR-sequenced participants, respectively.

The full study reports these points: A significant rise in spike-specific TCR breadth and depth was observed after two AZD1222 doses relative to day 0 and relative to MenACWY recipients. Reportedly, almost half of the unique spike-specific TCRs recognized epitopes lying outside the regions that are mutated in the B.1.351 and B.1.1.7 variants. Because no day 14 peak-response samples were available, repertoires were characterized only after the peak T cell response. Most participants were white British and females outnumbered males, and the authors suggested that clonal diversity may have been underestimated. The 56-69-year group was small, and its depth increase did not reach significance, likely because of low power. Conclusions about previously exposed vaccinees are limited because only six or seven AZD1222 recipients were SARS-CoV-2 seropositive at baseline. Vaccine-associated CD4 TCRs spanned the whole spike protein, with dominant responses in regions 160-218 and 743-854.

Spanning cysteine to phenylalanine, the CDR3 consists of 13 amino acids. Only CDR3 DNA is held: 39 bases, read in frame from base 1. V gives up 6 bases and J gives up 14 bases, and the segment between their germline ends measures 19 bases. CDR1 and CDR2 were assigned from the germline V gene as MDHEN and SYDVKM. The CDR3 regions of human TCRbeta chains were analyzed by immunosequencing. Per the authors' processing: TCRs in the repertoires were compared against a reference library of SARS-CoV-2-specific TCRs that had been generated with the MIRA antigen-specificity platform. Breadth meant the fraction of unique TCRs that were SARS-CoV-2-associated, whereas depth meant the fraction of total T cells that were SARS-CoV-2-associated. Using the MIRA data, every spike-specific TCR was mapped to the spike region that the TCR reacted to and assigned to either a CD4 or a CD8 class. Log10-transformed breadth and depth values were compared by one-way ANOVA with Sidak's multiple comparisons tests. TCRdb retrieved this table from immuneACCESS and kept in-frame rearrangements only. Not all clones are present; in checked studies, unresolved V genes account for under half, and no reason is known for the remainder. V and J calls and clone size are as listed in that table; D and trimming were resolved from the DNA. The sample table contains around 130,000 clones; only one count was recorded for about 91% of them. The ten top clones hold around 3% of the sample.

The time point label, read with the paper, signifies: baseline before first vaccination. Vaccinee samples came from UK trials COV001 and COV002, including a single-blind randomized controlled phase 2/3 trial of AZD1222 (ChAdOx1 nCoV-19) in healthy adults. For TCRbeta chain sequencing, PBMC samples from trial participants were taken at day 0 and at day 28 after the second dose. Material: peripheral blood, obtained on day 0 of AZD1222 vaccination. This sequence was found in an adult in good health. Recombination linked TRBV28 to TRBJ1-4; no D gene is confidently identified. CDR3 reads: CASRGLLGFPLFF. The bases are TGTGCCAGCAGGGGCCTCCTGGGATTTCCCCTGTTTTTT.